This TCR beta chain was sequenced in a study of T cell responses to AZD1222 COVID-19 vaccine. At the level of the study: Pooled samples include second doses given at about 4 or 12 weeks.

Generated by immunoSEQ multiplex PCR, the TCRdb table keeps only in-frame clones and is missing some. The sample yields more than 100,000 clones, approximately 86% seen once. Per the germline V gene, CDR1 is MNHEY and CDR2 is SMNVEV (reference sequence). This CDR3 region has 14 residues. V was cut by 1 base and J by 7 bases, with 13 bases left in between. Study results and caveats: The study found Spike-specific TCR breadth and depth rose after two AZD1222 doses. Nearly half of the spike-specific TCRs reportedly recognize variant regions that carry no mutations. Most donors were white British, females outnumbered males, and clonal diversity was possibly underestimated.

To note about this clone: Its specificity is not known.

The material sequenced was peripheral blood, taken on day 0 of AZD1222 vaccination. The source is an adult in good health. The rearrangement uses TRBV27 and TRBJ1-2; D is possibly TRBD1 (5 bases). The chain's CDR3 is CASSLLSGRGGYTF. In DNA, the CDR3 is TGTGCCAGCAGTTTATTATCAGGGAGGGGTGGCTACACCTTC.